Listed below are T cell receptor beta chains from one sample, sequenced in a study of blood T cell repertoires in COVID-19. The repertoire was sequenced with immunoSEQ multiplex PCR; TCRdb's copy has only in-frame clones and lacks some. The repertoire has 350,000 or so clones, approximately 89% of them found once; the top ten carry 3% to 4.5%. Sequencing was carried out using peripheral blood. These receptors all come from a woman in her fifties or sixties with COVID-19, enrolled during active disease. Each CDR3 is given with its conserved first and last residue. D genes are given only for firm matches. Clone size is stated in some rows and not others, as once, few, many or a class when expanded.

>-|-|TRBV6-5|TRBJ1-1
CASVDRLNTEAFF
>-|-|TRBV30|TRBJ1-2
CAWSVQYYGYTF
>-|-|TRBV4-2|TRBJ1-4
CASSQVVVGVGEKLFF
>-|-|TRBV24-1|TRBJ2-3
CATSDLTVGTDTQYF
>-|-|TRBV4-2|TRBJ2-2
CASSQERPSRGNTGELFF
>-|TRBD2|TRBV6-4|TRBJ2-5
CASSAQAGAKQETQYF
>-|-|TRBV27|TRBJ1-2
CASSSPRGGEQSNYGYTF
>-|-|TRBV14|TRBJ1-2
CASSQGLKHYGYTF
>once|-|TRBV6-5|TRBJ1-1
CASSRGNTEAFF
>-|-|TRBV5-6|TRBJ1-6
CASTQRGSYNSPLHF
>-|TRBD1|TRBV5-4|TRBJ1-1
CASSFPDRGLGNTEAFF
>once|TRBD1|TRBV5-1|TRBJ2-1
CASSLGTGEQFF
>-|-|TRBV5-6|TRBJ1-2
CASSLPARVGGYTF
>few|-|TRBV5-1|TRBJ1-1
CASSLSLQINTEAFF
>-|TRBD2|TRBV7-9|TRBJ2-2
CASSLLRAGGRTGELFF
>-|-|TRBV6-1|TRBJ1-1
CASSELRDTEAFF
>once|-|TRBV12-3/TRBV12-4|TRBJ1-4
CASREDRPQKLFF
>few|-|TRBV7-2|TRBJ2-7
CASSLESTKLYF
>-|TRBD2|TRBV11-3|TRBJ2-3
CAQLGRRGAIDTQYF
>-|-|TRBV6-5|TRBJ1-3
CASSYSRQGNTIYF
>-|-|TRBV30|TRBJ1-2
CAWSPDSGRGYTF
>-|TRBD1|TRBV29-1|TRBJ2-7
CSVETGNSYEQYF
>-|-|TRBV4-2|TRBJ1-5
CASSQEYQEEGQPQHF
>once|TRBD1|TRBV5-5|TRBJ2-3
CASSSPGQGASDTQYF
>-|TRBD2|TRBV9|TRBJ2-1
CASSVGLAGNNEQFF
>-|-|TRBV10-3|TRBJ1-5
CAISESGGNQPQHF
>-|-|TRBV7-9|TRBJ1-2
CASSFGSYEGPYGYTF
>-|-|TRBV30|TRBJ1-1
CAWRAGENTEAFF
>-|-|TRBV5-1|TRBJ2-7
CASSHDIPYEQYF
>-|-|TRBV7-9|TRBJ2-3
CASSHRTDTQYF
>-|-|TRBV5-5|TRBJ2-7
CASSLRSYEQYF
>-|-|TRBV9|TRBJ1-3
CASSQLEIPSGNTIYF
>-|TRBD1|TRBV6-5|TRBJ2-5
CASDARGLIQETQYF
>-|TRBD1|TRBV6-5|TRBJ2-3
CASRMDRGPDTQYF
>-|-|TRBV18|TRBJ2-1
CASSSQGTPWRNEQFF
>-|-|TRBV6-5|TRBJ1-5
CASTGGWNQPQHF
>-|-|TRBV3-1/TRBV3-2|TRBJ1-1
CASSPWLRTEAFF
>few|TRBD1|TRBV6-6|TRBJ2-1
CASSYAQGVYNEQFF
>-|TRBD1|TRBV4-1|TRBJ1-5
CASSRRTGTGSNQPQHF
>-|-|TRBV21-1|TRBJ1-1
CASALDRGLAEAFF
>-|-|TRBV19|TRBJ2-7
CASSIGGEIHEQYF
>-|TRBD1|TRBV7-9|TRBJ1-1
CASSQADRSETEAFF
>-|-|TRBV4-2|TRBJ1-6
CASSQDFLGFGSNSPLHF
>-|-|TRBV5-1|TRBJ2-2
CASSLGLTGELFF
>-|TRBD1|TRBV5-1|TRBJ1-3
CASSLELTGIGGNTIYF
>-|-|TRBV5-1|TRBJ1-4
CASSIYRATNEKLFF